This T cell receptor beta chain stems from a study of T cell repertoires in ileal Crohn's disease. Overall study results and limits: All patients with clonality above 26.8% had endoscopic recurrence. Compared with non-smokers, active smokers at surgery showed more clonal expansions.

Comments on this clone: Its matching antigen is unknown.

TCRB immunosequencing input was approximately 510 nanograms of biopsy DNA per sample. Assay: immunoSEQ multiplex PCR; the TCRdb copy retains only in-frame clones and omits some. The table has 16,000 or so clones, about 80% seen once. The V gene lost 3 bases and the J gene lost 6 bases, with 12 bases spanning the gap. This CDR3 has 13 amino acids. Germline V gives CDR1 SGDLS, CDR2 YYNGEE. The TCR comes from an adult with Crohn's disease. The sequencing sample was made of ileal tissue. The chain is built from TRBV9 and TRBJ1-1; a weak D match, TRBD1 (6 bases). The CDR3 loop is CASSGGGQSEAFF. CDR3 nucleotides: TGTGCCAGCAGCGGAGGAGGACAGTCTGAAGCTTTCTTT. Together with reference TRBV9 and TRBJ1-1, the CDR3 gives the full variable domain: DSGVTQTPKHLITATGQRVTLRCSPRSGDLSVYWYQQSLDQGLQFLIQYYNGEERAKGNILERFSAQQFPDLHSELNLSSLELGDSALYFCASSGGGQSEAFFGQGTRLTVV.